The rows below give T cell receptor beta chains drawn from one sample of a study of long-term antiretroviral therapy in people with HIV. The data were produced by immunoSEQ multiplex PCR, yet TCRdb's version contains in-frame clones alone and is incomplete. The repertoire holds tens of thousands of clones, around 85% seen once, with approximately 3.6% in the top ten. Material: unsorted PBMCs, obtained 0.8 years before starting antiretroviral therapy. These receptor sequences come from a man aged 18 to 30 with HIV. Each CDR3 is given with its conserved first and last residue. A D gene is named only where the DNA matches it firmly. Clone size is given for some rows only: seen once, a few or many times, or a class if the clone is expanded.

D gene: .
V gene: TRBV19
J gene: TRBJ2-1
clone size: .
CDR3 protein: CASSIGSGLYNEQFF
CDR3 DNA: TGTGCCAGTAGTATCGGCTCAGGACTTTACAATGAGCAGTTCTTC

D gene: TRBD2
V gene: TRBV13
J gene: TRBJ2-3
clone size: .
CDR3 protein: CASSSRTSATQYF
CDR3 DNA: TGTGCCAGCAGCTCCCGGACTAGCGCTACGCAGTATTTT

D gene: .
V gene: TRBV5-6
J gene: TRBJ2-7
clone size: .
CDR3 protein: CASSGRDSLGEQYF
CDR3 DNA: TGTGCCAGCAGCGGGCGGGACAGCCTGGGCGAGCAGTACTTC

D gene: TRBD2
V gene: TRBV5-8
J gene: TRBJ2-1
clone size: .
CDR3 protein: CASSFRTSGNNEQFF
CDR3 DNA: TGTGCCAGCAGCTTTCGGACTAGCGGAAACAATGAGCAGTTCTTC

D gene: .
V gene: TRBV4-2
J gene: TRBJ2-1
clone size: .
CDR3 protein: CASSQGGANEQFF
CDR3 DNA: TGTGCCAGCAGCCAGGGGGGGGCCAATGAGCAGTTCTTC

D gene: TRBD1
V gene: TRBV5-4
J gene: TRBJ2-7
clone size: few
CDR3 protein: CASSFLGAPGQGYEQYF
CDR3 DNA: TGTGCCAGCAGCTTCTTAGGAGCACCGGGACAGGGTTACGAGCAGTACTTC

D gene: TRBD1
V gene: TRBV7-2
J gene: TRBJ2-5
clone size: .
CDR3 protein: CASSSTGGALPTQYF
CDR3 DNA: TGTGCCAGCAGCTCGACAGGGGGCGCGTTGCCGACCCAGTACTTC

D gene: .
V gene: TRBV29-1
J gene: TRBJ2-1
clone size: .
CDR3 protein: CSVEIFPGSEQFF
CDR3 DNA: TGCAGCGTAGAAATATTTCCCGGGAGTGAGCAGTTCTTC

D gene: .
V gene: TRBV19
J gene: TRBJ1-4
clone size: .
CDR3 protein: CASSIQEWDEKLFF
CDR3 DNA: TGTGCCAGTAGCATTCAGGAATGGGATGAAAAACTGTTTTTT

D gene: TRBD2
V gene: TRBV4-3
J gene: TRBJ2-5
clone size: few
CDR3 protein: CASSQERGGETQYF
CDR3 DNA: TGCGCCAGCAGCCAAGAACGGGGGGGTGAGACCCAGTACTTC